This is a list of T cell receptor beta chains from one sample in a study of identical twins. TCRdb ran MiXCR on the 5' RACE reads and lists one entry per CDR3 protein. The repertoire includes fewer than 900,000 distinct CDR3 sequences, approximately 22% of them detected once, and approximately 4.3% sits in the top ten. These data also formed part of another study, on T cells expressing NK-cell markers.

The source material was PBMCs. The origin of the receptors is a woman aged 18-29 years in good health. The CDR3 runs from the conserved cysteine through the conserved F or W. D genes are given only for firm matches. The size of a clone is reported for some rows only, either as once, few or many, or as a class for expanded clones.

clone_size,cdr3_length,v_call,d_call,j_call,cdr3_aa,cdr3_nt
-,16,TRBV29-1,TRBD1,TRBJ2-6,CSAITGANSGANVLTF,TGCAGCGCCATTACAGGGGCCAACTCTGGGGCCAACGTCCTGACTTTC
many,11,TRBV20-1,TRBD2,TRBJ2-1,CSARGTSEQFF,TGCAGTGCTAGGGGGACTAGTGAGCAGTTCTTC
-,15,TRBV7-9,TRBD1,TRBJ1-1,CASSKTTGSNTEAFF,TGTGCCAGCAGCAAAACGACAGGGTCGAACACTGAAGCTTTCTTT
few,16,TRBV5-1,-,TRBJ2-5,CASSLAGISTRETQYF,TGCGCCAGCAGCTTGGCAGGGATAAGTACGCGGGAGACCCAGTACTTC
-,15,TRBV20-1,-,TRBJ1-5,CSARIRGREYQPQHF,TGCAGTGCTAGAATCCGGGGGCGCGAATACCAGCCCCAGCATTTT
few,12,TRBV12-3/TRBV12-4,-,TRBJ2-7,CASSRIFREQYF,TGTGCCAGCAGCCGTATTTTCCGCGAGCAGTACTTC
-,14,TRBV7-2,-,TRBJ2-7,CASSLKISEREQYF,TGTGCCAGCAGCTTAAAAATCAGCGAGCGAGAGCAGTACTTC
-,14,TRBV12-3/TRBV12-4,TRBD1,TRBJ1-6,CASSEQGANSPLHF,TGTGCCAGCAGTGAACAGGGGGCAAATTCACCCCTCCACTTT
-,17,TRBV20-1,TRBD1,TRBJ2-7,CSARDGNRGVYSYEQYF,TGCAGTGCTAGAGATGGGAACAGGGGGGTATACTCCTACGAGCAGTACTTC
-,16,TRBV7-8,TRBD2,TRBJ2-1,CASSLGGLAGFNEQFF,TGTGCCAGCAGCTTAGGGGGACTAGCGGGTTTCAATGAGCAGTTCTTC
-,13,TRBV9,-,TRBJ2-3,CASSVVSSDTQYF,TGTGCCAGCAGCGTAGTGAGTTCGGATACGCAGTATTTT
-,14,TRBV20-1,-,TRBJ2-7,CSARDLAGTYEQYF,TGCAGTGCTAGAGATCTCGCGGGAACCTACGAGCAGTACTTC
-,15,TRBV7-2,-,TRBJ1-2,CASSIPLAGGDGYTF,TGTGCCAGCAGCATACCTCTCGCCGGGGGCGATGGCTACACCTTC
-,13,TRBV20-1,-,TRBJ2-3,CSAGDRFTDTQYF,TGCAGTGCTGGAGACCGGTTTACAGATACGCAGTATTTT
few,16,TRBV7-2,-,TRBJ2-7,CASSLARRERSYEQYF,TGTGCCAGCAGCTTAGCCAGACGGGAGAGGAGCTACGAGCAGTACTTC
few,17,TRBV20-1,TRBD2,TRBJ2-1,CSARERKPGLADNEQFF,TGCAGTGCTAGAGAACGGAAGCCGGGACTAGCGGATAATGAGCAGTTCTTC
-,12,TRBV6-1,-,TRBJ1-4,CASKQGSEKLFF,TGTGCCAGCAAACAGGGTAGTGAAAAACTGTTTTTT
many,14,TRBV7-9,TRBD1,TRBJ2-1,CASLGTDSYNEQFF,TGTGCCAGCCTTGGGACAGACTCCTACAATGAGCAGTTCTTC
-,16,TRBV10-1,-,TRBJ2-5,CASSRELAGGQETQYF,TGCGCCAGCAGTAGGGAACTAGCTGGCGGCCAAGAGACCCAGTACTTC
few,13,TRBV20-1,-,TRBJ1-1,CSVRAPQNTEAFF,TGCAGTGTTAGGGCACCTCAGAACACTGAAGCTTTCTTT
many,11,TRBV7-7,-,TRBJ2-7,CASSLICGQYF,TGTGCTAGCAGCTTGATATGTGGACAATACTTC
-,14,TRBV15,TRBD2,TRBJ2-1,CATLGTSGDSEQFF,TGTGCCACCTTGGGGACTAGCGGGGACTCGGAGCAGTTCTTC
-,15,TRBV6-1,TRBD1,TRBJ2-1,CASRGQGGLYNEQFF,TGTGCCAGCAGAGGACAGGGGGGGCTCTACAATGAGCAGTTCTTC
few,12,TRBV29-1,TRBD1,TRBJ1-1,CSVETGSTEAFF,TGCAGCGTGGAGACAGGGAGCACTGAAGCTTTCTTT
-,12,TRBV12-5,-,TRBJ1-1,CASGLRGTEAFF,TGTGCTAGTGGTTTAAGGGGGACTGAAGCTTTCTTT
many,11,TRBV20-1,-,TRBJ2-3,CSAPRTDTQYF,TGCAGTGCCCCTCGCACAGATACGCAGTATTTT
many,12,TRBV12-3/TRBV12-4,-,TRBJ2-5,CASRREISAQYF,TGTGCCAGCAGAAGGGAAATTTCGGCCCAGTACTTC
-,14,TRBV29-1,TRBD1,TRBJ1-2,CSVEEKIQGGGYTF,TGCAGCGTTGAAGAGAAAATACAGGGGGGAGGCTACACCTTC